This section outlines one T cell receptor beta chain sequence together with its context. Its antigen is still unknown. The CDR3 has 17 residues. The ends were cut back, 0 bases at V and 4 bases at J, with 19 bases in the middle. Germline-derived CDR1 and CDR2 are MNHEY and SVGAGI. These data belong to a study of regulatory T cells in long-lasting Graves disease. Study background: Over-5-year antithyroid drug use with positive TSH receptor antibodies defined persistent Graves' disease in the study. General study results and limits: New patients shared around 1,000 public clonotypes, and persistent patients shared more, with approximately 2,500.

Construction of TCR beta libraries relied on iRepertoire HTBI primers and on Arm-PCR targeting CDR3 regions. MiXCR was run by TCRdb on the multiplex PCR reads, yielding one entry per CDR3 protein. Of 390,000 or so distinct CDR3 sequences in the sample, roughly 24% were seen once. Time point indicated: persistent/refractory GD, antithyroid drugs over 5 years with positive TRAb. The TCR library was prepared using RNA isolated from PBMCs. American Thyroid Association guidelines defined Graves' disease diagnosis. The sample in question was peripheral blood mononuclear cells (PBMCs), obtained when the disease was refractory, from a patient treated with antithyroid drugs. The source of this sequence is a woman aged 40 to 50 with Graves disease. V usage is TRBV6-5 and J usage is TRBJ2-7, with D possibly TRBD2 on 5 matching bases. The CDR3 DNA is TGTGCCAGCAGTTACTCGGTTACGGGTTCTAGCCGGTACGAGCAGTACTTC. It codes for CASSYSVTGSSRYEQYF.